The source of this T cell receptor beta chain is a study of CD8+ T cells in alopecia areata (dated by TCRdb to 2016 to 2018). With respect to the entire study: The treated patients, all with moderate-to-severe alopecia areata, were enrolled in an open-label pilot trial of oral tofacitinib given at 5 to 10 mg twice daily. Patients stayed on tofacitinib for 6 to 18 months and then had 6 months of follow-up off drug so that delayed response and recurrence could be assessed. High-throughput TCRbeta sequencing was used to examine T cell clonal expansion in alopecia areata in both the C3H/HeJ mouse model and human patients. Scalp tissue and sorted CD4+ and CD8+ peripheral blood T cells from patchy and totalis/universalis alopecia areata patients and from healthy controls were covered by human TCRbeta sequencing. Biopsies were taken from tofacitinib-treated patients at baseline and at 4 and 24 weeks of treatment, and a later scalp biopsy was taken in several of the tofacitinib-treated patients. Scalp clonality was compared among normal scalp (n=4), patchy alopecia areata scalp (n=8), and alopecia totalis/universalis scalp (n=8). The RNA source kit depended on sample type: the PAXgene miRNA kit for fixed scalp, the miRNeasy kit for PBMCs, and the RNeasy kit for mouse skin. Amplification of TCRbeta CDR3 regions was done by immunoSEQ multiplex PCR using 35 Vbeta forward primers and 13 Jbeta reverse primers. Study-wide findings and limitations: Higher clonality and more expanded CD8+ clones were observed in lesional scalp than in normal scalp, particularly in alopecia totalis/universalis, a finding suggestive of antigenic drive. Resident alphabeta T cells in normal human skin are also sequenced, complicating scalp TCR repertoire analysis, unlike mouse skin dominated by gammadelta T cells. Compared with mice, TCR sequences shared between patients were less clear, possibly partly because of HLA diversity across the patient population.

Receptors were amplified or captured by the immunoSEQ multiplex PCR assay. For TCR sequencing, RNA was extracted from every sample and reverse transcribed into cDNA to serve as template. First-strand cDNA was synthesized with SuperScript III using a 2:1 mix of oligo-dT and random hexamers. A synthetic immune receptor repertoire was used to gauge amplification bias, and whatever bias remained was removed computationally. Under the source paper's analysis protocol: Raw reads were preprocessed for error removal, and CDR3 was defined according to IMGT conventions as running from the conserved cysteine to phenylalanine. Clonality was computed by normalizing Shannon entropy by log2 of the number of productive unique TCRs and subtracting the result from 1. CD4 or CD8 identity of scalp clones was inferred by cross-referencing scalp TCRbeta sequences with sorted blood CD4 and CD8 repertoires. In TCRdb, the immuneACCESS table is reduced to in-frame sequences with V and J assigned. These tables do not hold every clone; where another copy was compared, an unresolved V gene accounts for under half, and the others remain unexplained. V and J calls plus clone size are reproduced from that table; the DNA served to infer D and trimming. This sample has about 150,000 clones in its table, and approximately 45% of those were observed once. The ten largest clones capture approximately 7% of the sample.

The CDR3 runs 15 residues from the cysteine to the phenylalanine. Only CDR3 DNA remains: 45 bases, in frame from the first base. Reading the germline V gene gives CDR1 KGHSH and CDR2 LQKENI. V is cut by 6 bases and J by 4 bases, and the space between the germline ends is 13 bases. Peripheral blood and lesional scalp punch biopsies were obtained from patients with alopecia areata. PBMCs were isolated by density centrifugation and stained for CD3, CD4 and CD8, after which CD4+ and CD8+ T cells were sorted on a FACSAria. This clone was found a few times. It lacks a known antigen. Qualities for individual bases were not recorded, and no much larger clone is one base off.

This TCR came from a human donor with alopecia areata. The chain couples TRBV18 to TRBJ2-6, with TRBD1 tentatively as D gene (5 bases match). The material sequenced was CD4+ T cells sorted from blood. The DNA sequence is as follows: TGTGCCAGCTCCCAGGGCAGCGCCGGGGCCAACGTCCTGACTTTC. Its product reads: CASSQGSAGANVLTF.